This T cell receptor (beta chain) was retrieved from a study of T-cell reconstitution after alpha-beta-depleted transplantation in children. Unique molecular identifiers were used in preparing the TCRbeta library. TCRdb called the PCR reads again in MiXCR, with one record for every CDR3 protein. Seen here are roughly 120,000 distinct CDR3 sequences, roughly 23% observed once, and the top ten hold over 9.5%. This clonotype appeared a few times. CDR1 and CDR2 from the germline V gene are SGHTA and FQGNSA. This CDR3 contains 13 residues. The J segment lost 7 bases and the V segment lost 5 bases, leaving 4 bases of the junction unmatched.

The V gene is TRBV7-2, the J gene TRBJ2-1; 8 positions match TRBD1. The sample here was PBMCs, mostly from graft donor cells, taken 180 days after TCRalphabeta/CD19-depleted stem cell transplant. The receptor was derived from a male patient aged 2 to 9 who had a stem cell transplant for chronic granulomatous disease, so the T cells may come from the graft donor. In DNA, the CDR3 is TGTGCCAGCAGCCCGGACAGGGTGAATGAGCAGTTCTTC. It is translated as CASSPDRVNEQFF.